These 2 T cell receptor beta chains came from one sample sequenced in a study of blood T cell repertoires in COVID-19. Using immunoSEQ multiplex PCR, the repertoire was profiled, and TCRdb retains in-frame clones only, with some absent. There are tens of thousands of clones in the sample; around 90% occur only once, and about 5% lies in the top ten. Material for sequencing was peripheral blood. All receptors derive from a man aged 55 to 69 with COVID-19, enrolled during active disease.

The chain uses TRBV12-3 or TRBV12-4 and TRBJ2-1; TRBD2 might be the D (6 bases). Trimming pared 3 bases from V and 10 bases from J, leaving 10 bases between. This CDR3 spans 12 amino acids. In DNA form, the CDR3 reads TGTGCCAGCAGTTTTGGAGGGTCCGAGCAGTTCTTC. Amino acids: CASSFGGSEQFF.

This chain's CDR3 is CASSLGLYNEQFF. As DNA, the CDR3 is TGTGCCAGCAGCCTGGGACTTTACAATGAGCAGTTCTTC. The V call is TRBV3-1 (or the pseudogene TRBV3-2), the J call TRBJ2-1; D possibly corresponds to TRBD2 (6 bases). CDR1 is LGHDT, CDR2 YNNKEL, per germline (reference sequence). The length of the CDR3 is 13 residues. Between the trimmed V and J ends, which lost 4 bases and 4 bases, there was a span of 8 bases.